This T cell receptor (beta chain) derives from a study of shared clonotypes between healthy human individuals. The data were produced by immunoSEQ multiplex PCR, yet TCRdb's version contains in-frame clones alone and is incomplete. This table has approximately 1,000,000 clones, 75% to 80% appearing once. Ten or more counts support this clone. The CDR3 loop spans 16 amino acids. V dropped 4 bases and J dropped 4; count of bases not matched to a gene: 4. Germline CDR1 SGHDN, CDR2 FVKESK. The TCR sequence derives from a man aged 18 to 29 in good health. Some clones in this sample may be carry-over from other donors' samples. The V call is TRBV14, the J call TRBJ2-1; TRBD2 agrees at 13 bases. The sample was memory CD4+ T cells from PBMCs. Specified subset: CD45RA-negative fraction. The CDR3 DNA reads as TGTGCCAGCAGCCGGACTAGCGGGGGCCAATACAATGAGCAGTTCTTC. Protein sequence: CASSRTSGGQYNEQFF.